This TCR beta chain is drawn from a study of blood T cell repertoires in COVID-19. In the study overall: From the United States, Italy and Spain came samples of acute and convalescent COVID-19.

The method was immunoSEQ multiplex PCR; TCRdb's version includes in-frame clones alone and lacks a portion of them. The sample contains 350,000 or so clones, roughly nine tenths of which appear only once. The CDR3 length is 13 residues. Germline CDR1 PRHDT, CDR2 FYEKMQ (reference sequence). With 3 bases removed from V and 1 base from J, the gap between germline ends came to 6 bases. To note about this clone: The sample contains more than one DNA sequence encoding this CDR3.

What was sequenced was peripheral blood. This sequence joins TRBV13 and TRBJ1-1; D is unresolved. The source is a woman aged 60 to 75 with COVID-19, enrolled during active disease. This CDR3 reads CASSFTRNTEAFF. The CDR3 nucleotides are TGTGCCAGCAGCTTTACCAGGAACACTGAAGCTTTCTTT.